The next 27 T cell receptor beta chains were all read from a single sample in a study of Ad26.COV2.S vaccination and SARS-CoV-2 variants. The repertoire was sequenced with immunoSEQ multiplex PCR; TCRdb's copy has only in-frame clones and lacks some. The data hold more than 300,000 clones, with around 88% observed a single time. Treatment specified: roughly 18 received Ad26.COV2.S at low or high dose, single or two shots; 5 received placebo; per-sample allocation not given. Sampling happened 63 days after the first vaccine or placebo injection. Sequenced material: peripheral blood, taken in a trial of Ad26.COV2.S vaccine versus placebo. The receptors were gathered from a person aged 18-65 years who received the Ad26.COV2.S COVID-19 vaccine or a placebo.

V and J are TRBV7-3 and TRBJ2-7; D could derive from TRBD1 or TRBD2 (5 bases each). The CDR3 is 15 residues long. Germline V CDR1 and CDR2: SGHTA, FQGTGA. Trimming shortened V by 3 bases and J by 0 bases, and 12 bases separated the two germline ends. The CDR3 reads CASSFGLGDSYEQYF. Here the CDR3 DNA reads TGTGCCAGCAGCTTTGGTCTGGGGGACTCCTACGAGCAGTACTTC.

This clone was detected only a few times. The chain carries TRBV2 and TRBJ2-5, with 8 bases aligning to TRBD1. The V gene's germline CDR1 is SNHLY and CDR2 FYNNEI. Trimming removed 6 bases from V and 4 bases from J; junction bases left unmatched: 7. This CDR3 spans 14 amino acids. The CDR3 DNA reads TGTGCCAGCAGCAGGACAGGGATCCGAGAGACCCAGTACTTC. Protein product: CASSRTGIRETQYF.

The rearrangement links TRBV2 to TRBJ2-7; 10 positions agree with TRBD2. V lost 6 bases, J lost 6 bases, and 8 bases stayed unmatched. The CDR3 length is 14 residues. The V gene's germline CDR1 is SNHLY and CDR2 FYNNEI. CDR3 region: CASSPSGRAVEQYF. DNA of the CDR3: TGTGCCAGCAGCCCGAGCGGGAGGGCTGTCGAGCAGTACTTC.

This rearrangement joins TRBV10-3 to TRBJ2-7; a weak D match, TRBD2 (6 bases). Per germline, CDR1 ENHRY and CDR2 SYGVKD. The length of the CDR3 is 14 residues. Trimming left V 3 bases short and J 3 bases short, with 12 bases between. CDR3 sequence: CAISDRERDYEQYF. The CDR3 DNA sequence: TGTGCCATCAGTGACCGGGAGAGGGACTACGAGCAGTACTTC.

The CDR3 region has the DNA TGTGCCAGCAGCTTGGCGATAGCGGGAGGTTACGAGCAGTACTTC. It is translated as CASSLAIAGGYEQYF. This chain uses TRBV5-4 with TRBJ2-7; 10 positions match TRBD2. Per germline, CDR1 SGHNT and CDR2 YYREEE (reference sequence). This CDR3 has 15 amino acids. The junction had 4 bases not matched to a gene; V was cut back by 0 bases and J by 4 bases.

This chain links TRBV11-1 with TRBJ1-3; 7 bases are shared with TRBD1. The CDR3 covers 14 residues. Trimming took 3 bases from V and 2 from J; bases not matched to a gene: 1. The germline V gene has CDR1 SGHAT and CDR2 FQDESV (reference sequence). CDR3: CASSFDRAGNTIYF. The CDR3 coding sequence is TGTGCCAGCAGCTTTGACAGGGCTGGAAACACCATATATTTT.

The rearrangement uses TRBV5-4 and TRBJ2-5; 9 positions match TRBD1. The CDR3 spans 16 residues. Germline lookup yields CDR1 SGHNT and CDR2 YYREEE (reference sequence). Unmatched junction bases numbered 6, after V lost 3 bases and J lost 0 bases. The CDR3 region has the DNA TGTGCCAGCAGCTCGGGGGGACAGGGCGACCAAGAGACCCAGTACTTC. It encodes CASSSGGQGDQETQYF. Full variable domain (rest looked up from reference TRBV5-4 and TRBJ2-5): ETGVTQSPTHLIKTRGQQVTLRCSSQSGHNTVSWYQQALGQGPQFIFQYYREEENGRGNFPPRFSGLQFPNYSSELNVNALELDDSALYLCASSSGGQGDQETQYFGPGTRLLVL.

V gene TRBV19 combines with J gene TRBJ2-3; D is unresolved. The CDR3 is made up of 17 amino acids. V was clipped by 1 base and J by 2 bases, with 16 bases between them. In germline, CDR1 is LNHDA, CDR2 SQIVND (reference sequence). The CDR3 protein is CASSIVPADSYTDTQYF. In nucleotides, the CDR3 is TGTGCCAGTAGTATAGTCCCCGCCGATAGTTACACAGATACGCAGTATTTT.

The V call is TRBV7-3, the J call TRBJ1-1, with no clear D. The CDR3 covers 13 residues. Germline values: CDR1 SGHTA, CDR2 FQGTGA. The V end lost 2 bases, the J end lost 1 base, and 5 bases lay between the germline ends. The CDR3 DNA sequence: TGTGCCAGCAGCTTACACCCGAACACTGAAGCTTTCTTT. It translates to CASSLHPNTEAFF. The entire variable domain, with the rest obtained from reference TRBV7-3 and TRBJ1-1, is as follows: GAGVSQTPSNKVTEKGKYVELRCDPISGHTALYWYRQSLGQGPEFLIYFQGTGAADDSGLPNDRFFAVRPEGSVSTLKIQRTERGDSAVYLCASSLHPNTEAFFGQGTRLTVV.

This chain uses TRBV27 with TRBJ2-3, with a weak D call TRBD2 (5 bases). This CDR3 contains 14 residues. V was clipped by 6 bases and J by 2 bases, with 12 bases between them. The V gene's germline CDR1 is MNHEY and CDR2 SMNVEV (reference sequence). The CDR3 loop reads CASSPRTVTDTQYF. The CDR3 DNA is TGTGCCAGCAGCCCGAGGACTGTCACAGATACGCAGTATTTT.

The chain links TRBV27 to TRBJ2-7; 8 bases align to TRBD1. The CDR3 has 11 amino acids. V lost 8 bases and J lost 7; bases outside the gene matches: 4. The germline gives CDR1 MNHEY, CDR2 SMNVEV (reference sequence). CDR3 amino acids: CASSRGREQYF. The DNA of the CDR3 is TGTGCCAGCTCCAGGGGGCGTGAGCAGTACTTC.

The chain carries TRBV19 and TRBJ1-5, with 7 bases fitting TRBD1. The CDR3 is 15 amino acids. V was pared by 6 bases and J by 1 base, with 6 bases of the junction left unmatched. CDR1 and CDR2 from the germline V gene are LNHDA and SQIVND (reference sequence). The CDR3 DNA follows: TGTGCCAGTAGACCCGACAGGGAAAGCAATCAGCCCCAGCATTTT. Its protein is CASRPDRESNQPQHF.

This chain joins TRBV6-6 and TRBJ2-3; 8 bases are shared with TRBD2. Germline CDR1 is MNHNY and CDR2 is SVGAGI (reference sequence). This CDR3 is built from 16 residues. V shed 2 bases and J 4 bases; nucleotides not matched to a gene: 8. This chain's CDR3 is CASSYGTTGLADTQYF. The CDR3 DNA follows: TGTGCCAGCAGTTACGGGACAACGGGACTAGCAGATACGCAGTATTTT.

The V gene is TRBV7-9, the J gene TRBJ2-7, with 11 bases fitting TRBD2. The V gene's germline CDR1 is SEHNR and CDR2 FQNEAQ (reference sequence). This CDR3 spans 16 amino acids. After removal of 4 bases from V and 6 bases from J, the junction contained 11 bases not matched to a gene. The CDR3 region has the DNA TGTGCCAGCAGCTCCCCCTGGACTAGCGGGTCTCCCGAGCAGTACTTC. Encoded protein: CASSSPWTSGSPEQYF.

This chain joins TRBV5-4 and TRBJ1-1, with a possible D match to TRBD1 (5 bases). The CDR3 extends over 13 amino acids. The germline gives CDR1 SGHNT, CDR2 YYREEE (reference sequence). V was trimmed by 4 bases and J by 3 bases, leaving 10 bases between them. This chain's CDR3 is CASSMGGYTEAFF. In DNA form, the CDR3 reads TGTGCCAGCAGCATGGGGGGTTACACTGAAGCTTTCTTT. Full variable domain (missing parts from reference TRBV5-4 and TRBJ1-1): ETGVTQSPTHLIKTRGQQVTLRCSSQSGHNTVSWYQQALGQGPQFIFQYYREEENGRGNFPPRFSGLQFPNYSSELNVNALELDDSALYLCASSMGGYTEAFFGQGTRLTVV.

The chain carries TRBV18 and TRBJ1-1; weak D call: TRBD1 (5 bases). V dropped 8 bases and J dropped 1 base, with 23 bases sitting between them. The germline V gene has CDR1 KGHSH and CDR2 LQKENI. The CDR3 is 17 residues long. DNA for the CDR3: TGTGCCAGCACAAAATTCGGGGGAACAGAGGCGAACACTGAAGCTTTCTTT. Translated, it gives CASTKFGGTEANTEAFF.

The chain couples TRBV27 to TRBJ2-7; 8 nucleotides match TRBD1. The V gene's germline CDR1 is MNHEY and CDR2 SMNVEV (reference sequence). V lost 3 bases, J lost 4 bases, and 8 bases stayed unmatched. This CDR3 region has 15 residues. Here the CDR3 DNA reads TGTGCCAGCAGTTTCTACGCGGGACAGGTATACGAGCAGTACTTC. Translation: CASSFYAGQVYEQYF.

The chain links TRBV6-5 to TRBJ2-3; 7 nucleotides agree with TRBD2. This CDR3 is 14 amino acids long. Germline loops: CDR1 MNHEY, CDR2 SVGAGI. V lost 6 bases to trimming and J lost 2 bases; unmatched junction nucleotides: 5. This CDR3 reads CASRLAPNTDTQYF. CDR3 DNA: TGTGCCAGCAGACTAGCGCCGAACACAGATACGCAGTATTTT.

The V gene is TRBV7-2, the J gene TRBJ2-1; D might be TRBD2 (6 bases). The CDR3 totals 16 residues. CDR1 and CDR2 from the germline V gene are SGHTA and FQGNSA. V was pared by 4 bases and J by 6 bases, with 19 bases between. The DNA of the CDR3 is TGTGCCAGCAGCTCCAGGGAGGCCTCTCGCTTCAATGAGCAGTTCTTC. Residues: CASSSREASRFNEQFF.

This sequence joins TRBV7-9 and TRBJ2-1, with a possible D match to TRBD1 (6 bases). Trimming left V 5 bases short and J 0 bases short, with 14 bases between. The germline V gene has CDR1 SEHNR and CDR2 FQNEAQ (reference sequence). CDR3 length equals 16 residues. CDR3 region: CASSAGDTYSYNEQFF. The DNA of the CDR3 is TGTGCCAGCAGCGCCGGGGACACCTACTCCTACAATGAGCAGTTCTTC.

The V and J genes are TRBV6-5 and TRBJ2-3; D is possibly TRBD1 (6 bases). Trimming stripped 8 bases from V and 3 bases from J, with 12 bases between. This CDR3 has 13 residues. Germline CDR1 and CDR2: MNHEY and SVGAGI. The CDR3 DNA reads as TGTGCCAGCGAGTACAGGGAGACAGATACGCAGTATTTT. This translates into CASEYRETDTQYF.

V is TRBV19 and J is TRBJ1-2; 7 bases are shared with TRBD1. Germline CDR1 and CDR2: LNHDA and SQIVND (reference sequence). V lost 6 bases and J lost 8; bases outside the gene matches: 9. There are 13 residues in the CDR3. DNA of the CDR3: TGTGCCAGTAGGACTGACAGGGTGGGAGGCTACACCTTC. It codes for CASRTDRVGGYTF.

The chain employs TRBV28 and TRBJ1-1; the D gene is possibly TRBD1 (6 bases). Per the germline V gene, CDR1 is MDHEN and CDR2 is SYDVKM. The germline V and J ends were trimmed by 8 bases and 5 bases, with 30 bases remaining between them. The CDR3 totals 18 residues. The CDR3 sequence: CASFPAGGAFGANTEAFF. The CDR3 region has the DNA TGTGCCAGCTTCCCCGCCGGGGGGGCCTTCGGGGCTAATACTGAAGCTTTCTTT.

The chain uses TRBV5-1 and TRBJ2-5, with D maybe TRBD2 (6 bases). This CDR3 is 16 amino acids long. V was pared by 4 bases and J by 0 bases, with 16 bases between. CDR1 is SGHRS and CDR2 is YFSETQ in the germline V gene. Written as DNA, the CDR3 is TGCGCCAGCAGCCCGGGACTTCTCCAGGACCAAGAGACCCAGTACTTC. Encoded protein: CASSPGLLQDQETQYF. Combining the CDR3 with reference TRBV5-1 and TRBJ2-5 gives the whole variable domain KAGVTQTPRYLIKTRGQQVTLSCSPISGHRSVSWYQQTPGQGLQFLFEYFSETQRNKGNFPGRFSGRQFSNSRSEMNVSTLELGDSALYLCASSPGLLQDQETQYFGPGTRLLVL.

The rearrangement links TRBV28 to TRBJ2-7; D unclear. This CDR3 spans 14 amino acids. Per germline, CDR1 MDHEN and CDR2 SYDVKM. Trimming removed 4 bases from V and 3 bases from J, with 13 bases in between. CDR3 region: CASSYLGSSYEQYF. The CDR3 bases are TGTGCCAGCAGTTACCTGGGGTCGAGCTACGAGCAGTACTTC. The full variable domain, its missing parts supplied by reference TRBV28 and TRBJ2-7, is DVKVTQSSRYLVKRTGEKVFLECVQDMDHENMFWYRQDPGLGLRLIYFSYDVKMKEKGDIPEGYSVSREKKERFSLILESASTNQTSMYLCASSYLGSSYEQYFGPGTRLTVT.

The chain is built from TRBV11-2 and TRBJ2-6; D may be TRBD1 (6 bases). Trimming left V 5 bases short and J 1 base short, with 15 bases between. The length of the CDR3 is 17 residues. Germline V gene lookup returns CDR1 SGHAT and CDR2 FQNNGV. The CDR3 DNA reads as TGTGCCAGCAGCGGGACAAAGCCGATTTCTGGGGCCAACGTCCTGACTTTC. Translated: CASSGTKPISGANVLTF.

In its sample, this clone was seen a few times. The rearrangement uses TRBV27 and TRBJ1-6; D not resolved. The CDR3 covers 14 residues. V was clipped by 2 bases and J by 8 bases, with 10 bases between them. Germline-derived CDR1 and CDR2 are MNHEY and SMNVEV (reference sequence). This CDR3 is CASSLMAVYSPLHF. CDR3 DNA: TGTGCCAGCAGTTTAATGGCGGTGTATTCACCCCTCCACTTT.